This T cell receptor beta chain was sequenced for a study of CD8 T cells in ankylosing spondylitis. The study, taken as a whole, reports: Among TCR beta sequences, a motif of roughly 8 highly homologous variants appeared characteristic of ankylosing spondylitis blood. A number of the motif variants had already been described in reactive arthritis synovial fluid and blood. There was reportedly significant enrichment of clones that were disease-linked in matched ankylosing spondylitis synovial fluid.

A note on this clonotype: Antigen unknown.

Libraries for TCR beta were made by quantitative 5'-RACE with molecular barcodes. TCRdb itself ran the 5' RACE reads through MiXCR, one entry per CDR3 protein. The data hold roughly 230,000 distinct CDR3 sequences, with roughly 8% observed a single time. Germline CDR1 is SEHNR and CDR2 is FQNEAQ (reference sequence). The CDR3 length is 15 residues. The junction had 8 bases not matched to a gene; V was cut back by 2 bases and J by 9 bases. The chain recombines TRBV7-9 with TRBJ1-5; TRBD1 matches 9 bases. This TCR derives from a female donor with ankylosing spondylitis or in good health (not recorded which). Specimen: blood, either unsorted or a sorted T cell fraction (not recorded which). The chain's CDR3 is CASSLSTGGSTPQHF. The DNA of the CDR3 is TGTGCCAGCAGCTTAAGTACAGGGGGCTCTACGCCCCAGCATTTT.